This TCR beta chain was obtained from a study of CD8 T cells in ankylosing spondylitis. Points from the study as a whole: For ankylosing spondylitis blood, a TCR beta motif of 7 or 8 highly homologous variants appeared characteristic.

Each TCR beta library was made by quantitative 5'-RACE that incorporated molecular barcodes. TCRdb reanalysed the 5' RACE reads using MiXCR and keeps one entry per CDR3 protein. Found here are approximately 400,000 distinct CDR3 sequences, about a sixth of them singletons; the top ten hold approximately 1%. This clonotype was counted ten times or more. Its antigen remains unknown. This TCR derives from a male donor with ankylosing spondylitis. Sequences were obtained from blood, either unsorted or a sorted T cell fraction (not recorded which).

The CDR3 coding sequence is TGTGCCAGCAGTTCCTTTAAGACAGGGAATAACTATGGCTACACCTTC. It translates to CASSSFKTGNNYGYTF. The rearrangement joins TRBV12-3 or TRBV12-4 to TRBJ1-2; 7 bases align to TRBD1. The length of the CDR3 is 16 residues. With 4 bases clipped from V and 1 base from J, the junction kept 9 bases outside the gene matches.